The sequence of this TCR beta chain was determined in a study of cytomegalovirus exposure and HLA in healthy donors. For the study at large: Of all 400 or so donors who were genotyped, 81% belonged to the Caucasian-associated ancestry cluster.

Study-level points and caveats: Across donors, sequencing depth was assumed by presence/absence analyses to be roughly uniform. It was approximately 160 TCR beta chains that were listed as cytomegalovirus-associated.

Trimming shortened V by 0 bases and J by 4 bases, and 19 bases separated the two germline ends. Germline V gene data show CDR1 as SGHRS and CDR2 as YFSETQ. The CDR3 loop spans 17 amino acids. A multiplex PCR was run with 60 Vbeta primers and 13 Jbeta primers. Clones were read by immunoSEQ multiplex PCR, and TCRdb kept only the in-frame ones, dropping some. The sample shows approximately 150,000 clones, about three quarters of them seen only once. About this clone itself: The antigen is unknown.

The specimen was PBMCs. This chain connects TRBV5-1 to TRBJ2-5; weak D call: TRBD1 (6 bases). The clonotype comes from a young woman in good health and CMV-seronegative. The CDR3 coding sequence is TGCGCCAGCAGCTTGGTGGGCAGGGGTAGTATCGGAGAGACCCAGTACTTC. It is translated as CASSLVGRGSIGETQYF.